The T cell receptor (beta chain) under discussion was sequenced for a study of T cells in tuberculosis. The overall study: PBMC were archived before or within 7 days of starting treatment.

Measured with immunoSEQ multiplex PCR; TCRdb has only the in-frame clones, and not every one. The table shows about 22,000 clones, with approximately 85% occurring only once. The time point was: new active TB diagnosis, blood taken before or within 7 days of starting treatment. HIV-seronegative South African adults aged 18 years or older had newly diagnosed active tuberculosis. Positive smear microscopy and/or M. tuberculosis culture confirmed active disease. With 5 bases clipped from V and 1 base from J, the junction kept 5 bases outside the gene matches. This CDR3 contains 15 residues. The germline V gene has CDR1 KGHSH and CDR2 LQKENI.

The sample in question was PBMCs, obtained at tuberculosis diagnosis. This TCR was recovered from an adult with tuberculosis. The V and J genes are TRBV18 and TRBJ1-5; TRBD1 agrees at 7 bases. DNA for the CDR3: TGTGCCAGCTCAACGACAGGGCAAAGCAATCAGCCCCAGCATTTT. As protein: CASSTTGQSNQPQHF.